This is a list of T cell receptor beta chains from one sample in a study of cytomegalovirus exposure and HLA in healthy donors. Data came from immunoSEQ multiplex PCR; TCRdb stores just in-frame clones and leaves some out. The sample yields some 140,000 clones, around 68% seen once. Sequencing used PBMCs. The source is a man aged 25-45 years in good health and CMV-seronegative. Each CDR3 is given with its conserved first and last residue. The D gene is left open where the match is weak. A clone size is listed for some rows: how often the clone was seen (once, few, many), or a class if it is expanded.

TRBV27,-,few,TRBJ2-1,TGTGCCAGCGGTTATGGGCAGTCAACGGCAGAGCAGTTCTTC,CASGYGQSTAEQFF
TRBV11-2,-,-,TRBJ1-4,TGTGCCAGCAGCTTCTCGGGGTTTGGAAAACTGTTTTTT,CASSFSGFGKLFF
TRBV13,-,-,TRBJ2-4,TGTGCCAGCAGCTCGGACAGTGAAGCCAAAAACATTCAGTACTTC,CASSSDSEAKNIQYF
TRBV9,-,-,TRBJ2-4,TGTGCCAGCAGCGAATGGGACACCGAAGGGGACATTCAGTACTTC,CASSEWDTEGDIQYF
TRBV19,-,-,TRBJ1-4,TGTGCCAGTAGCGGGGGAACTAATGAAAAACTGTTTTTT,CASSGGTNEKLFF
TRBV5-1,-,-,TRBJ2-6,TGCGCCAGCAGCTTGGCGGGACTCCAGTCTGGGGCCAACGTCCTGACTTTC,CASSLAGLQSGANVLTF
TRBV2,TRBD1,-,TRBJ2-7,TGTGCCAGCAGTTCCGGGACAGGGTCGCAGGAGCAGTACTTC,CASSSGTGSQEQYF
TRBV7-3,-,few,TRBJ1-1,TGTGCCAGCAGCTTAAGTGGAGGAGGTAACACTGAAGCTTTCTTT,CASSLSGGGNTEAFF
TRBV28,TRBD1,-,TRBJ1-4,TGTGCCAGTGGACAGGGATGGTCGGGTGGTGAAAAACTGTTTTTT,CASGQGWSGGEKLFF
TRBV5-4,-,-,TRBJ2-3,TGTGCCAGCAGCTTTCCGGCGGGGCAACGGGATACGCAGTATTTT,CASSFPAGQRDTQYF
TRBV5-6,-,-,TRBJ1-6,TGTGCCAGCAGCCCAGACAGAGACGATTCACCCCTCCACTTT,CASSPDRDDSPLHF
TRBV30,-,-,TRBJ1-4,TGTGCCTGGAGTGGAACCGGGGAGGAACTGTTTTTT,CAWSGTGEELFF
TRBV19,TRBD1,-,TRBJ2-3,TGTGCCAGTAGTTCCGGACAGGGAACCTTGGATACGCAGTATTTT,CASSSGQGTLDTQYF
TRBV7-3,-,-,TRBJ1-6,TGTGCCAGCAGCTTAGCGGCCGACTATAATTCACCCCTCCACTTT,CASSLAADYNSPLHF
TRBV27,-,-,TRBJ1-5,TGTGCCAGCAGTTTATACCAGGATCAGCCCCAGCATTTT,CASSLYQDQPQHF
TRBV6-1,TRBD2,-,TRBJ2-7,TGTGCCAGCAGTTCCGAGCGGGGGCGAAACTACGAGCAGTACTTC,CASSSERGRNYEQYF
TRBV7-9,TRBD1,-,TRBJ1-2,TGTGCCAGCAGACGGACAGGGATAAACTCTGGCTACACCTTC,CASRRTGINSGYTF
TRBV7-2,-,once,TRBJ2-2,TGTGCCGGGGGGACCCCGAACACCGGGGAGCTGTTTTTT,CAGGTPNTGELFF
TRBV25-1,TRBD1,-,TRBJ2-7,TGTGCCAGCATAGGACAGGGGGGATACGAGCAGTACTTC,CASIGQGGYEQYF
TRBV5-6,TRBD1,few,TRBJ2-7,TGTGCCAGCAGCCCAGGGACAGGTGTCTACGAGCAGTACTTC,CASSPGTGVYEQYF
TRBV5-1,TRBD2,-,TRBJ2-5,TGCGCCAGCAGCTTGTCGGTCGGGCGGGGGGGCGTTGAGACCCAGTACTTC,CASSLSVGRGGVETQYF
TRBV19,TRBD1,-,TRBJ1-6,TGTGCCAGTAGTACCCAAACAGGGGATGGATCACCCCTCCACTTT,CASSTQTGDGSPLHF
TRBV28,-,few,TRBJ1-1,TGTGCCAGCATGTCCGGTATGAACACTGAAGCTTTCTTT,CASMSGMNTEAFF
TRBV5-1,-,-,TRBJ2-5,TGCGCCAGCAGCTTTAGGGCTTACCCAGGGGAGACCCAGTACTTC,CASSFRAYPGETQYF
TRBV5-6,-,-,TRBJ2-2,TGTGCCAGCAGCTTGTTGGGTAGCTCGGACACCGGGGAGCTGTTTTTT,CASSLLGSSDTGELFF